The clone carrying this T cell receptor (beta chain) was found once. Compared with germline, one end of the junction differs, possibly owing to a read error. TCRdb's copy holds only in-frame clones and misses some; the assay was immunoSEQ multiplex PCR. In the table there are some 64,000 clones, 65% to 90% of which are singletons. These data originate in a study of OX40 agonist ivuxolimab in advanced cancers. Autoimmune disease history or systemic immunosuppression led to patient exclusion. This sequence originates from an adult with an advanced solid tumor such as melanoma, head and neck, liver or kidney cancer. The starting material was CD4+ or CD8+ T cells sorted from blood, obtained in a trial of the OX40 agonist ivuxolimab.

CDR3 residues: CASGQDTPYSNTGELFF. DNA of the CDR3: TGTGCCAGCGGCCAAGATACCCCCTACTCGAACACCGGGGAGCTGTTTTTT. J is TRBJ2-2 and V is TRBV4-2; D unresolved. The CDR3 is made up of 17 amino acids. Germline V gives CDR1 LGHNA, CDR2 YNFKEQ.